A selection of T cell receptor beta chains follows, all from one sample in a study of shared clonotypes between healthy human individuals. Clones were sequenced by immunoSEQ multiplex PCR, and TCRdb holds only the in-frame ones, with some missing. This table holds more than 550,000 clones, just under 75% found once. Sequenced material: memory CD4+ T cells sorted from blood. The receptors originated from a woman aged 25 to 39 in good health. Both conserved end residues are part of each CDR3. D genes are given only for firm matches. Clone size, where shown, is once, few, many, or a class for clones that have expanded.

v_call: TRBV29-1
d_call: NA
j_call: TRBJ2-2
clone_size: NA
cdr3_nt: TGCAGCGTTGTTCAGCGGCCCGGGGAGCTGTTTTTT
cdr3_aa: CSVVQRPGELFF

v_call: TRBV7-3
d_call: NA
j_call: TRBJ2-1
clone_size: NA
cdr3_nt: TGTGCCAGCAGCTTATTGGCGGGCTCCTACAATGAGCAGTTCTTC
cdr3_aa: CASSLLAGSYNEQFF

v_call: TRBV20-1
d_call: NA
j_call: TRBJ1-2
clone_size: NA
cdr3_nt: TGCAGTGCCCGCCTCCTAGGGGGCTACACCTTC
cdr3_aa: CSARLLGGYTF

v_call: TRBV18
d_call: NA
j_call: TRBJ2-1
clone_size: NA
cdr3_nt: TGTGCCAGCTCACTATCGGACAGCAGCTCCTACAATGAGCAGTTCTTC
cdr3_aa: CASSLSDSSSYNEQFF

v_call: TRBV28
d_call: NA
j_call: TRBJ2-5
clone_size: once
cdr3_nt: TGTGCCAGCAGCTCCCAGCAATTAGAGACCCAGTACTTC
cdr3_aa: CASSSQQLETQYF

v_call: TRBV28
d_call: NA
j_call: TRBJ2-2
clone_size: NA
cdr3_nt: TGTGCCAGCAGTTTTTCTAACACCGGGGAGCTGTTTTTT
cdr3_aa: CASSFSNTGELFF

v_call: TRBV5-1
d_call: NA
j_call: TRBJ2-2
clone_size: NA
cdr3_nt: TGCGCCAGCAGCTTCGACCCATCGAACACCGGGGAGCTGTTTTTT
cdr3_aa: CASSFDPSNTGELFF

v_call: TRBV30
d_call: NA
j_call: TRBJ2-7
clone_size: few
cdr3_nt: TGTGCCTGGAGTGTACAGGCAGACTACGAGCAGTACTTC
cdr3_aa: CAWSVQADYEQYF

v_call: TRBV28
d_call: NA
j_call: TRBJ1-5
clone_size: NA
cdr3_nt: TGTGCCAGCAGTTTATCCCCGGGACACACCACGAGGACTCAGCCCCAGCATTTT
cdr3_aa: CASSLSPGHTTRTQPQHF

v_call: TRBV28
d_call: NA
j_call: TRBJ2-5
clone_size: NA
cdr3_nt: TGTGCCAGTTCCCCACGTGGGGGGCGGGAGACCCAGTACTTC
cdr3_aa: CASSPRGGRETQYF

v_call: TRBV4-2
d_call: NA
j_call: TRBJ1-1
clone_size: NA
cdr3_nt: TGTGCCAGCAGCCACACCAGGGACACTGAAGCTTTCTTT
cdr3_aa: CASSHTRDTEAFF

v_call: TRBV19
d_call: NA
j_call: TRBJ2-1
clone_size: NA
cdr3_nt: TGTGCCACCAACCGAGGGGCTAGTTCTGGGACTGAGCAGTTCTTC
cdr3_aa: CATNRGASSGTEQFF

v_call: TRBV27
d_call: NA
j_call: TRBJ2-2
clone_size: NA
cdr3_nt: TGTGCCAGCAGTCCGCTCCACACCGGGGAGCTGTTTTTT
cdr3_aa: CASSPLHTGELFF

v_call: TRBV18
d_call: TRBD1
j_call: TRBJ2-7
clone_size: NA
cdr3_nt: TGTGCCAGCTCATCCTCAGGGAAACAGGGGGAGCAGTACTTC
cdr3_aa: CASSSSGKQGEQYF

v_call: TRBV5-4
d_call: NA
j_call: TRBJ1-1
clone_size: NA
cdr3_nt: TGTGCCAGCAGCCCTGCTCTGGGGACCGCTTTCTTT
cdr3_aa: CASSPALGTAFF

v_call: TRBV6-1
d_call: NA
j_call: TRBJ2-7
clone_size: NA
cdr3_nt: TGTGCCAGCAGTGAAACGATCGAGCAGTACTTC
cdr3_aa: CASSETIEQYF

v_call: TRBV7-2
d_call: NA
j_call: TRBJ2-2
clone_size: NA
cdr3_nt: TGTGCCAGCAGCCTCCAAGGGGGAAACACCGGGGAGCTGTTTTTT
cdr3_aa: CASSLQGGNTGELFF

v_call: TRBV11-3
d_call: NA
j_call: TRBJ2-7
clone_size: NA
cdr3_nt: TGTGCCAGCAGCTTAGTGGGGGACGAGCAGTACTTC
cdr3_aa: CASSLVGDEQYF

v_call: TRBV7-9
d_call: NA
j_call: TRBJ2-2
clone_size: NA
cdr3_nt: TGTGCCAGCAGTTTGGGGGGACCCTCGACGAACACCGGGGAGCTGTTTTTT
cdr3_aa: CASSLGGPSTNTGELFF

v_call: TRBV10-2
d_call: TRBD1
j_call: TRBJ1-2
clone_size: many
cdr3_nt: TGCGCCAGCATGGATGCGCAGGGGGATGGCTACACCTTC
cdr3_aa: CASMDAQGDGYTF

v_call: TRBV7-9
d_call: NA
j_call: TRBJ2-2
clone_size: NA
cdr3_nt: TGTGCCAGCAGCTTAATCCCGATTACAAACACCGGGGAGCTGTTTTTT
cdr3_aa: CASSLIPITNTGELFF

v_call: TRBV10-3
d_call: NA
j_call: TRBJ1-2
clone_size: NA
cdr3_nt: TGTGCCATCAGTGTTAGGGGGGACTATGGCTACACCTTC
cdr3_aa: CAISVRGDYGYTF

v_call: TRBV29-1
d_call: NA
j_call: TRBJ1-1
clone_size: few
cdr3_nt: TGCAGCCCTAACAGAGCTGAAGCTTTCTTT
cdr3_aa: CSPNRAEAFF

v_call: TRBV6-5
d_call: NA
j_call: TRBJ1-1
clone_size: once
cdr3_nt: TGTGCCAGCAGTAGACAGTTGAACACTGAAGCTTTCTTT
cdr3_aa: CASSRQLNTEAFF

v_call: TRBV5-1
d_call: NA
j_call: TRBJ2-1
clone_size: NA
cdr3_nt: TGCGCCAGCAGCGAGCGGTACAATGAGCAGTTCTTC
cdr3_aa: CASSERYNEQFF

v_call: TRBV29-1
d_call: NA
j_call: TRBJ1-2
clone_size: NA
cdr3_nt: TGCAGCGTGGTGGAAGAGTGGGCAGGCACCTTC
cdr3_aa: CSVVEEWAGTF

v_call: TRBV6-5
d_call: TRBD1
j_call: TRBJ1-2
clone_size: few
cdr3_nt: TGTGCCAGCAGTTACTCGGGACAGGGGTTCTATGGCTACACCTTC
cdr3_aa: CASSYSGQGFYGYTF

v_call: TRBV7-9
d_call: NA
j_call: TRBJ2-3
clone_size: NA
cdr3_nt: TGTGCCAGCAGCCAATTCCCGGCCCGCAGCACAGATACGCAGTATTTT
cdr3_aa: CASSQFPARSTDTQYF

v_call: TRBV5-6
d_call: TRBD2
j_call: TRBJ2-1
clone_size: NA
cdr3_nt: TGTGCCAGCAGCATAGGGACTAGCGGGTTCTACAATGAGCAGTTCTTC
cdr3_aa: CASSIGTSGFYNEQFF

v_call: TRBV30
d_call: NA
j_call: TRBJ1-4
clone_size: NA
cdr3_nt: TGTGCCTGGAGTGGCACTAGGAATGAAAAACTGTTTTTT
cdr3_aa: CAWSGTRNEKLFF

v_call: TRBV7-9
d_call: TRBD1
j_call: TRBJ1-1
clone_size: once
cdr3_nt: TGTGCCAGCAGCGCGGACAGGGGAAACACTGAAGCTTTCTTT
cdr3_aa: CASSADRGNTEAFF

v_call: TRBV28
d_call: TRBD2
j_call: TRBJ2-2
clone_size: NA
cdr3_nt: TGTGCCAGCAAGGGACTAGCGGGAGGGCGGGACACCGGGGAGCTGTTTTTT
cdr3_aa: CASKGLAGGRDTGELFF

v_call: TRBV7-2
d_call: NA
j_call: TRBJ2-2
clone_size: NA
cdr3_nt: TGTGCCAGCAGCCGAGAGGCTAGTGCGACCGGGGAGCTGTTTTTT
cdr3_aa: CASSREASATGELFF

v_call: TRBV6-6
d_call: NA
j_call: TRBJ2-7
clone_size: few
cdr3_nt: TGTGCCAGCGGGCCGAGGCTCTACGAGCAGTACTTC
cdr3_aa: CASGPRLYEQYF

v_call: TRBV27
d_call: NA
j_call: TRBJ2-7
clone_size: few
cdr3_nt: NA
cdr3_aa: CASSSSGQSYEQYF

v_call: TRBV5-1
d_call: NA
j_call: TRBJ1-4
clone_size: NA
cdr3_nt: TGCGCCAGCAGCTTCGGGTCCGCGACTAATGAAAAACTGTTTTTT
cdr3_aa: CASSFGSATNEKLFF

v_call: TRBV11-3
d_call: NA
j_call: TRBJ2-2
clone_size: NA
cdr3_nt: TGTGCCAGCAGCTTAGATACGAAGAAGTACACCGGGGAGCTGTTTTTT
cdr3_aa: CASSLDTKKYTGELFF

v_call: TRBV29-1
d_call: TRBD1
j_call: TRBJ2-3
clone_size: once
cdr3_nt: TGCAGCGTGGGGACAGGGAGAGGAGATACGCAGTATTTT
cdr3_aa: CSVGTGRGDTQYF

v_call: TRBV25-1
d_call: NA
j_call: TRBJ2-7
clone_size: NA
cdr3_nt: TGTGCCAGCAGTGACCCCGGGGGCGAGCGGGTGAGCTCCTACGAGCAGTACTTC
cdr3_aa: CASSDPGGERVSSYEQYF

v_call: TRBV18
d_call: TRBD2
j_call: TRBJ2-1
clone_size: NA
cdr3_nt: TGTGCCAGCTCACCTAGACTAGCGGGGGACAATGAGCAGTTCTTC
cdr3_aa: CASSPRLAGDNEQFF

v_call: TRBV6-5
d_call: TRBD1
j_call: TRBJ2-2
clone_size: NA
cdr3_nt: TGTGCCAGCAGTACCGGGACAGACACCGGGGAGCTGTTTTTT
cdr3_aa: CASSTGTDTGELFF

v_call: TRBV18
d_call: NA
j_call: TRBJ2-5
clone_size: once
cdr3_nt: TGTGCCAGCTCACAGGGACGGGAGACCCAGTACTTC
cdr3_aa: CASSQGRETQYF

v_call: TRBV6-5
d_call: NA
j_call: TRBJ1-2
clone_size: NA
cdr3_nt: TGTGCCAGCAGTTGGGGATCAGGCGTCAACTATGGCTACACCTTC
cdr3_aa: CASSWGSGVNYGYTF

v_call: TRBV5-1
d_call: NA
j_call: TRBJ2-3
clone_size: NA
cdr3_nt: TGCGCCAGCAGCTTGGATCCCCTACCTGGCACAGATACGCAGTATTTT
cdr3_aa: CASSLDPLPGTDTQYF

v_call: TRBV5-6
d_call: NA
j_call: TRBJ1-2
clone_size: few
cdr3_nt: TGTGCCAGCAGCTTGGTACAGGGAGACGGCTACACCTTC
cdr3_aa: CASSLVQGDGYTF

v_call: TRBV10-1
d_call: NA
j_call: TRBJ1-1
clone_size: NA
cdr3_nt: TGCGCCAGCAGTGAAGGTCGAGGGATTACTGAAGCTTTCTTT
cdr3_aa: CASSEGRGITEAFF

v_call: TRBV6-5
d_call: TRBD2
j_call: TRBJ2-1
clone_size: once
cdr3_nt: TGTGCCAGCAGTTACTCGACTAGCGGGAAAAATGAGCAGTTCTTC
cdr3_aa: CASSYSTSGKNEQFF

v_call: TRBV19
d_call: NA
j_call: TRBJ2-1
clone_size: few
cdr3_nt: TGTGCCAGTACCGCGCGGGACACCCGCTTCAATGAGCAGTTCTTC
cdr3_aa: CASTARDTRFNEQFF

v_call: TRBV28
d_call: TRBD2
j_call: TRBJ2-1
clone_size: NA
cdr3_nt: TGTGCCAGCGGCACCCTAGCGGGAGTGGCCCCCGGTGAGCAGTTCTTC
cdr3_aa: CASGTLAGVAPGEQFF

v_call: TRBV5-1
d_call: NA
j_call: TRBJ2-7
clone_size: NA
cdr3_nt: TGCGCCAGCAGCTTGCAGGGAACCTACGAGCAGTACTTC
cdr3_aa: CASSLQGTYEQYF

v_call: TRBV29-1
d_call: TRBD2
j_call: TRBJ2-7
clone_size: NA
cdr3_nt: TGCAGCGTGGTGGGTAGCGGGAACCCCTACGAGCAGTACTTC
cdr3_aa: CSVVGSGNPYEQYF

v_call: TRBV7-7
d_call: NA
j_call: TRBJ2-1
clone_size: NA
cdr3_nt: TGTGCCAGCAGCTTCACCGGGAGCTCCTACAATGAGCAGTTCTTC
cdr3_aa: CASSFTGSSYNEQFF

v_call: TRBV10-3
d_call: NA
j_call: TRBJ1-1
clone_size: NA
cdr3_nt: TGTGCCGCAAAGTCGGGGGCCGTCATGAACACTGAAGCTTTCTTT
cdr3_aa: CAAKSGAVMNTEAFF

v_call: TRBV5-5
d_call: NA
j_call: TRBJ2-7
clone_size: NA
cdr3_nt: TGTGCCAGCAGCCCTGCCCGGGCGGCCCACGAGCAGTACTTC
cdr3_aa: CASSPARAAHEQYF

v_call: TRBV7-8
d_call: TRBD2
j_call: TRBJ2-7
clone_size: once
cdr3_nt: TGTGCCAGCAGCTTCCCTAGCGGGAGAGGGTCGTACGAGCAGTACTTC
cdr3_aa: CASSFPSGRGSYEQYF

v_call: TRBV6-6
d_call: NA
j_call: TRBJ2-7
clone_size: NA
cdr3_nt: TGTGCCAGCAGTTCCCCCGGGACAAGCTACGAGCAGTACTTC
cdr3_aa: CASSSPGTSYEQYF

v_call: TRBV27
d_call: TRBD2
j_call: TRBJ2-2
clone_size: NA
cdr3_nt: TGTGCCAGCAGACCCTCGACTAGCCCTGTAAACACCGGGGAGCTGTTTTTT
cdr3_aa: CASRPSTSPVNTGELFF

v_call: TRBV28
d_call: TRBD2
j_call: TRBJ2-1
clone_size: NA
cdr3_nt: TGTGCCAGCAGCCCCATCGGGAGGGCCTACAATGAGCAGTTCTTC
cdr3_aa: CASSPIGRAYNEQFF